This entry features one T cell receptor (beta chain) sequence. These data originate in a study of technical replicates of blood from a handful of donors. Looked up from germline, CDR1 is SGHTA and CDR2 is FQGNSA. Trimming stripped 3 bases from V and 5 bases from J, with 20 bases between. The CDR3 covers 17 residues. The assay was immunoSEQ multiplex PCR, and TCRdb's table has in-frame clones only and misses some. The sample shows around 81,000 clones, around 95% of them seen only once. This receptor was taken from a human donor in good health. The specimen was T cells isolated from PBMCs. The rearrangement joins TRBV7-2 to TRBJ1-5; D is possibly TRBD1 (6 bases). In DNA, the CDR3 is TGTGCCAGCAGCTTTACCCCGAGCCCGACAGGACATCAGCCCCAGCATTTT. Translating it yields CASSFTPSPTGHQPQHF.